This TCR beta chain was identified during a study of blood T cell repertoires in COVID-19. Background on the study: Sites across the United States, Italy and Spain contributed samples from acute and convalescent COVID-19.

This CDR3 region has 12 residues. The V segment lost 6 bases and the J segment 4 bases; nucleotides outside the gene matches: 2. The method was immunoSEQ multiplex PCR; TCRdb's version includes in-frame clones alone and lacks a portion of them. Of about 220,000 clones listed, just over 85% are singletons. Clinical history reported by participants formed the basis on which cohorts were assigned. The specimen sequenced was PBMCs or T cells enriched from blood (not recorded which). The rearrangement joins TRBV12-3 or TRBV12-4 to TRBJ1-2, with TRBD1 matching over 7 bases. This TCR derives from a woman between 40 and 55 years old with acute COVID-19. CDR3 coding DNA: TGTGCCAGCAGCCGACAGGGCTATGGCTACACCTTC. The encoded protein is CASSRQGYGYTF.